Listed here are 30 T cell receptor beta chains from one sample, sequenced in a study of cytomegalovirus exposure and HLA in healthy donors. PCR employed 60 Vbeta and 13 Jbeta primers. Method: immunoSEQ multiplex PCR; TCRdb's copy keeps in-frame clones and lacks some. The sample includes 40,000 to 45,000 clones, approximately 86% of them seen just once. Source material: PBMCs. The receptors come from a middle-aged woman in good health and CMV-seropositive.

The chain links TRBV5-1 to TRBJ1-3; D possibly corresponds to TRBD1 (6 bases). V lost 4 bases, J lost 2 bases, and 10 bases lay in between. From germline, CDR1 is SGHRS and CDR2 YFSETQ. The CDR3 is 14 residues long. The CDR3 sequence: CASSQQGAGNTIYF. In DNA form, the CDR3 reads TGCGCCAGCAGCCAACAGGGTGCTGGAAACACCATATATTTT. Full variable domain (rest looked up from reference TRBV5-1 and TRBJ1-3): KAGVTQTPRYLIKTRGQQVTLSCSPISGHRSVSWYQQTPGQGLQFLFEYFSETQRNKGNFPGRFSGRQFSNSRSEMNVSTLELGDSALYLCASSQQGAGNTIYFGEGSWLTVV.

The rearrangement uses TRBV19 and TRBJ1-5; a possible D gene is TRBD1 (5 bases). The CDR3 totals 13 residues. Trimming cost V 4 bases and J 9 bases, with 13 bases left between them. Germline V gives CDR1 LNHDA, CDR2 SQIVND (reference sequence). The CDR3 coding sequence is TGTGCCAGTAGTAGCACCTTCGGGGGGCCCCAGCATTTT. This sequence encodes CASSSTFGGPQHF.

The J gene is TRBJ2-7, the V gene TRBV7-9; the D gene is possibly TRBD2 (7 bases). The CDR3 totals 16 residues. Germline CDR1 SEHNR, CDR2 FQNEAQ (reference sequence). V lost 0 bases and J lost 5, with 17 bases in between. CDR3 sequence reads: CASSLAAGRGDNEQYF. The CDR3 DNA reads as TGTGCCAGCAGCTTAGCCGCGGGGAGGGGGGACAACGAGCAGTACTTC.

The rearrangement joins TRBV27 to TRBJ2-3; TRBD2 is a possible D gene (6 bases). The germline V and J ends were trimmed by 0 bases and 5 bases, with 9 bases remaining between them. Germline CDR1 is MNHEY and CDR2 is SMNVEV (reference sequence). CDR3 length equals 14 residues. The CDR3 DNA follows: TGTGCCAGCAGTTTATCATTGGGGGGAGATACGCAGTATTTT. Protein: CASSLSLGGDTQYF.

The chain links TRBV7-9 to TRBJ2-1; 9 bases are shared with TRBD2. There are 15 residues in the CDR3. The V gene's germline CDR1 is SEHNR and CDR2 FQNEAQ (reference sequence). V was pared by 1 base and J by 2 bases, with 0 bases of the junction left unmatched. This CDR3 is CASSLGGRAYNEQFF. CDR3 nucleotides: TGTGCCAGCAGCTTAGGCGGGAGGGCCTACAATGAGCAGTTCTTC. The full variable domain, in which reference TRBV7-9 and TRBJ2-1 provide the parts outside the CDR3, is DTGVSQNPRHKITKRGQNVTFRCDPISEHNRLYWYRQTLGQGPEFLTYFQNEAQLEKSRLLSDRFSAERPKGSFSTLEIQRTEQGDSAMYLCASSLGGRAYNEQFFGPGTRLTVL.

This sequence joins TRBV2 and TRBJ2-7; 7 bases are shared with TRBD2. J lost 0 bases, V lost 5 bases, and 10 bases had no gene match. Per the germline V gene, CDR1 is SNHLY and CDR2 is FYNNEI. There are 16 residues in the CDR3. CDR3 in DNA: TGTGCCAGCAGTACCCTGAGCGGGATAATCTCCTACGAGCAGTACTTC. It encodes CASSTLSGIISYEQYF.

V gene TRBV20-1 combines with J gene TRBJ2-3; no definite D call. The CDR3 sequence is 11 residues long. The V and J ends lost 3 bases and 3 bases respectively, with 4 bases between them. The V gene's germline CDR1 is DFQATT and CDR2 SNEGSKA (reference sequence). This CDR3 is CSARSTDTQYF. DNA of the CDR3: TGCAGTGCTAGGTCAACAGATACGCAGTATTTT.

The chain uses TRBV29-1 and TRBJ2-7; TRBD2 agrees at 10 bases. The V gene end was trimmed by 6 bases and the J gene end by 6 bases; junction bases not matched to a gene: 8. CDR1 and CDR2 from the germline V gene are SQVTM and ANQGSEA. This CDR3 contains 13 residues. CDR3 sequence (DNA): TGCAGCGTCGGGTGGGGACTAGCGCGCGAGCAGTACTTC. Amino acid sequence: CSVGWGLAREQYF.

This sequence joins TRBV11-2 and TRBJ1-2; 8 bases match TRBD1. Germline loops: CDR1 SGHAT, CDR2 FQNNGV. V gave up 5 bases and J gave up 4 bases; unmatched junction bases: 6. CDR3 length: 14 residues. The CDR3: CASSQSQGGYGYTF. The CDR3 DNA follows: TGTGCCAGCAGCCAATCACAGGGGGGCTATGGCTACACCTTC.

This chain connects TRBV2 to TRBJ2-1; TRBD2 matches at 13 bases. V gave up 8 bases and J gave up 1 base; unmatched junction bases: 8. CDR1 is SNHLY and CDR2 is FYNNEI in the germline V gene. The length of the CDR3 is 17 residues. CDR3 protein: CASLGLAGAESYNEQFF. The CDR3 region has the DNA TGTGCCAGCCTTGGACTAGCGGGGGCGGAATCCTACAATGAGCAGTTCTTC.

The genes are TRBV7-2 and TRBJ2-7, with D uncertain. The CDR3 length is 15 residues. Germline V gives CDR1 SGHTA, CDR2 FQGNSA. V was pared by 2 bases and J by 4 bases, with 15 bases between. The CDR3 is CASSLSLSKLYEQYF. The CDR3 DNA reads TGTGCCAGCAGCTTATCTTTGTCAAAACTTTACGAGCAGTACTTC.

This sequence joins TRBV6-1 and TRBJ1-6, with 10 bases lining up with TRBD1. The CDR3 totals 14 residues. CDR1 MNHNS and CDR2 SASEGT come from the germline V gene. J lost 10 bases, V lost 4 bases, and 4 bases had no gene match. CDR3 residues: CASSGQGANSPLHF. The DNA for the CDR3 is TGTGCCAGCAGTGGACAGGGGGCGAACTCACCCCTCCACTTT.

CDR3 nucleotides: TGCGCCAGCAGCCAAGATCCGGGACAGGGACATTACGAGCAGTACTTC. It yields the protein CASSQDPGQGHYEQYF. The chain carries TRBV4-1 and TRBJ2-7, with 9 bases aligning to TRBD1. Germline V gives CDR1 MGHRA, CDR2 YSYEKL. J lost 4 bases, V lost 0 bases, and 7 bases had no gene match. The CDR3 extends over 16 amino acids.

CDR3 in amino acids: CASSFGLKETQYF. CDR3 in DNA: TGTGCCAGCAGCTTTGGTCTAAAAGAGACCCAGTACTTC. The chain carries TRBV7-2 and TRBJ2-5, with D uncertain. The germline V gene encodes CDR1 SGHTA and CDR2 FQGNSA. V lost 3 bases and J 3 bases, leaving 8 bases between the germline ends. The CDR3 is 13 residues long.

Note on this clone: Its ends do not fully match the called genes, so a read error is possible. The chain joins TRBV7-9 to TRBJ2-1; TRBD2 matches at 10 bases. The CDR3 consists of 15 residues. Germline CDR1 SEHNR, CDR2 FQNEAQ (reference sequence). CDR3 sequence reads: CSSSLAAGGLNEQFF. DNA of the CDR3: TGTTCCAGCAGCTTAGCAGCGGGGGGGCTCAATGAGCAGTTCTTC. Full variable domain (missing parts from reference TRBV7-9 and TRBJ2-1): DTGVSQNPRHKITKRGQNVTFRCDPISEHNRLYWYRQTLGQGPEFLTYFQNEAQLEKSRLLSDRFSAERPKGSFSTLEIQRTEQGDSAMYLCSSSLAAGGLNEQFFGPGTRLTVL.

The chain recombines TRBV25-1 with TRBJ2-1; 7 positions agree with TRBD2. This CDR3 is 15 amino acids long. The V segment lost 9 bases and the J segment 2 bases; nucleotides outside the gene matches: 10. Germline-derived CDR1 and CDR2 are MGHDK and SYGVNS. CDR3 DNA: TGTGCCAGTACCCTCTCTAGCGGAGCCTACAATGAGCAGTTCTTC. It yields the protein CASTLSSGAYNEQFF.

The CDR3 bases are TGTGCCAGCAGCAGACAGGGCTATAGCAATCAGCCCCAGCATTTT. Translation gives CASSRQGYSNQPQHF. The chain uses TRBV11-2 and TRBJ1-5; the match to TRBD1 covers 7 bases. V shed 5 bases and J 0 bases; nucleotides not matched to a gene: 4. Germline-derived CDR1 and CDR2 are SGHAT and FQNNGV. This CDR3 has 15 amino acids.

The chain carries TRBV5-1 and TRBJ2-7; D gene uncertain. Deletions cut 0 bases from V and 3 bases from J, with 7 bases between. This CDR3 region has 13 residues. CDR1 SGHRS and CDR2 YFSETQ come from the germline V gene. The CDR3 loop is CASSLDQNYEQYF. CDR3 coding DNA: TGCGCCAGCAGCTTGGACCAGAACTACGAGCAGTACTTC.

The CDR3 DNA follows: TGTGCCAGCAGCCCAGGGTTAGGGCGCGAGCAGTACTTC. This gives the protein CASSPGLGREQYF. The chain joins TRBV14 to TRBJ2-7, with D possibly matching TRBD1 (5 bases). The CDR3 is made up of 13 amino acids. The germline V gene encodes CDR1 SGHDN and CDR2 FVKESK. V dropped 4 bases and J dropped 6 bases, with 13 bases sitting between them.

Here the CDR3 reads CASSLQGVAGNTIYF. As DNA, the CDR3 is TGTGCCAGCAGCTTACAAGGGGTAGCCGGAAACACCATATATTTT. This sequence joins TRBV5-4 and TRBJ1-3, with a tentative D call TRBD1 (5 bases). Trimming took off 2 bases at V and 4 bases at J, with 13 bases between the two ends. Germline CDR1 SGHNT, CDR2 YYREEE (reference sequence). The CDR3 extends over 15 amino acids.

This rearrangement joins TRBV6-5 to TRBJ2-1; maybe TRBD2 (6 bases). The CDR3 covers 13 residues. Trimming stripped 7 bases from V and 3 bases from J, with 10 bases between. Germline V gene sequence: CDR1 MNHEY, CDR2 SVGAGI. CDR3 protein: CASTTGVYNEQFF. In nucleotides, the CDR3 is TGTGCCAGCACGACGGGGGTCTACAATGAGCAGTTCTTC.

V usage is TRBV6-5 and J usage is TRBJ1-4; 10 bases line up with TRBD1. Per germline, CDR1 MNHEY and CDR2 SVGAGI. The CDR3 extends over 14 amino acids. With V trimmed by 6 bases and J by 7 bases, 5 bases remained unmatched. The CDR3 DNA is TGTGCCAGCAGAGACGGGACAGGGGTTGAAAAACTGTTTTTT. Its translation: CASRDGTGVEKLFF.

The count of this clone is one. The J gene is TRBJ2-5, the V gene TRBV7-3, with 7 bases that match TRBD1. CDR3 length: 14 residues. Looked up from germline, CDR1 is SGHTA and CDR2 is FQGTGA. V dropped 0 bases and J dropped 5; count of bases not matched to a gene: 3. The CDR3, as DNA: TGTGCCAGCAGCTTAACAAGGGACAGTGAGACCCAGTACTTC. This gives the protein CASSLTRDSETQYF.

The rearrangement joins TRBV5-1 to TRBJ2-1; 8 bases are a match to TRBD2. J was trimmed by 7 bases and V by 0 bases; bases with no gene match: 6. Germline CDR1 SGHRS, CDR2 YFSETQ. The CDR3 is 15 residues long. CDR3 protein: CASSLAGGAVNEQFF. The CDR3 DNA reads as TGCGCCAGCAGCTTGGCGGGGGGGGCCGTAAATGAGCAGTTCTTC.

The V gene is TRBV7-2, the J gene TRBJ2-1, with D possibly being TRBD2 (6 bases). Germline lookup yields CDR1 SGHTA and CDR2 FQGNSA. CDR3 size: 14 residues. V was trimmed by 1 base and J by 8 bases, leaving 12 bases between them. In DNA, the CDR3 is TGTGCCAGCAGCTTAGTGACTAGTAGCGATGAGCAGTTCTTC. Translated: CASSLVTSSDEQFF.

This chain links TRBV28 with TRBJ2-7, with a weak D call TRBD2 (6 bases). V was clipped by 8 bases and J by 3 bases, with 17 bases between them. The CDR3 is 14 amino acids. Germline V gives CDR1 MDHEN, CDR2 SYDVKM. The CDR3 protein is CASRGPGGVYEQYF. CDR3 coding DNA: TGTGCCAGCCGGGGACCCGGGGGAGTCTACGAGCAGTACTTC.

The chain couples TRBV6-6 to TRBJ1-1, with 8 bases matching TRBD1. Germline CDR1 and CDR2: MNHNY and SVGAGI (reference sequence). The V gene end was trimmed by 5 bases and the J gene end by 10 bases; junction bases not matched to a gene: 3. CDR3 size: 11 residues. The CDR3 is CASSKDRAAFF. CDR3 nucleotide sequence: TGTGCCAGCAGTAAGGACAGGGCAGCTTTCTTT.

V and J are TRBV19 and TRBJ1-1; a weak D match, TRBD1 (6 bases). Germline-derived CDR1 and CDR2 are LNHDA and SQIVND (reference sequence). The length of the CDR3 is 15 residues. The V and J ends lost 6 bases and 1 base respectively, with 15 bases between them. In nucleotides, the CDR3 is TGTGCCAGTAGGGGTGGGGGCCTCTCGAACACTGAAGCTTTCTTT. It codes for CASRGGGLSNTEAFF.

The chain employs TRBV28 and TRBJ2-6, with D tentatively TRBD1 (6 bases). Germline CDR1 is MDHEN and CDR2 is SYDVKM. V lost 3 bases, J lost 0 bases, and 12 bases lay in between. The CDR3 consists of 17 residues. The CDR3 coding sequence is TGTGCCAGCAGTTTCTTCAGGGGAGACTCTGGGGCCAACGTCCTGACTTTC. As protein: CASSFFRGDSGANVLTF.

The gene calls are TRBV5-5 and TRBJ2-5, with D tentatively TRBD2 (6 bases). V lost 2 bases to trimming and J lost 7 bases, with 15 bases between them. Germline V lookup: CDR1 SGHKS, CDR2 YYEKEE (reference sequence). This CDR3 spans 14 amino acids. CDR3 in amino acids: CASSFPTAGRTQYF. CDR3 DNA: TGTGCCAGCAGCTTCCCGACGGCGGGGAGGACCCAGTACTTC.